This T cell receptor beta chain comes out of a study of T cell responses to AZD1222 COVID-19 vaccine. General observations from the study: It should be noted that donors were predominantly white British and more often female, and clonal diversity was possibly underestimated. Reportedly, close to half of spike-specific TCRs are directed against unmutated variant regions. No repertoire was sampled before or during the peak T cell response, only after it.

Worth noting for this clone: Its specificity is unknown.

The length of the CDR3 is 11 residues. V lost 6 bases and J 5 bases, leaving 7 bases between the germline ends. Germline V gene lookup returns CDR1 MNHEY and CDR2 SMNVEV (reference sequence). Pooled together were second doses at about 4 or about 12 weeks. Here immunoSEQ multiplex PCR was the method, and the copy in TCRdb shows in-frame clones only, minus some. Among 140,000 to 150,000 clones listed, roughly nine tenths were seen once. This chain joins TRBV27 and TRBJ1-1; no definite D call. The sequence came from an adult who received the AZD1222 COVID-19 vaccine. The sequenced sample was peripheral blood, obtained 28 days after the second AZD1222 dose. CDR3 residues: CASRRRTEAFF. CDR3 sequence (DNA): TGTGCCAGCAGACGGAGGACTGAAGCTTTCTTT.